This note documents a single TCR beta chain sequence. Antigen: not known. The repertoire was sequenced with immunoSEQ multiplex PCR; TCRdb's copy has only in-frame clones and lacks some. The repertoire consists of 800,000 to 1,200,000 clones, with more than 75% occurring once and the leading ten covering 0.4% to 0.55%. The data belong to a study of shared clonotypes between healthy human individuals. Whole-study findings and limits: Naive subsets generally had larger estimated richness than memory subsets.

This receptor was taken from a man younger than 30 in good health. Some clones in this sample may be carry-over from other donors' samples. The sequencing sample was made of memory CD4+ T cells from PBMCs. Noted subset: CD45RA-negative fraction.

CDR3 sequence (DNA): TGTGCCAGCAGTTACCCGGTCCAGTCGGAGACCCAGTACTTC. This translates into CASSYPVQSETQYF. The genes are TRBV6-6 and TRBJ2-5; no firm D call. V was trimmed by 2 bases and J by 5 bases, leaving 12 bases between them. This CDR3 is 14 amino acids long. The germline CDR1 and CDR2 sequences are MNHNY and SVGAGI (reference sequence).